One and the same sample provided the 11 T cell receptor beta chains below, sequenced in a study of cytomegalovirus exposure and HLA in healthy donors. It was with 60 Vbeta and 13 Jbeta primers that the PCR ran. The method was immunoSEQ multiplex PCR; TCRdb's version includes in-frame clones alone and lacks a portion of them. The sample consists of around 200,000 clones, 60% to 80% of them appearing once. Sequenced: PBMCs. The origin of the receptors is a male donor in good health and CMV-seronegative.

CDR3 nucleotides: TGTGCCAGCAGCCAAGATCAGAGGACAGGGGGTAACTATGGCTACACCTTC. It is translated as CASSQDQRTGGNYGYTF. V usage is TRBV14 and J usage is TRBJ1-2, with 10 bases lining up with TRBD1. The CDR3 is 17 amino acids. Germline CDR1 reads SGHDN; CDR2 reads FVKESK. The V and J ends lost 0 bases and 1 base, in that order; junction bases with no gene match: 5.

V gene TRBV4-1 combines with J gene TRBJ2-3, with 10 bases matching TRBD2. The CDR3 has 14 amino acids. V lost 4 bases and J lost 6; bases outside the gene matches: 4. Germline values: CDR1 MGHRA, CDR2 YSYEKL. CDR3 coding DNA: TGCGCCAGCAGCCTCCTAGCGGGAGATGATACGCAGTATTTT. Translating gives CASSLLAGDDTQYF.

The CDR3 nucleotides are TGTGCCAGCAGTTGGGGGGGGAACACTGAAGCTTTCTTT. It specifies CASSWGGNTEAFF. V usage is TRBV6-4 and J usage is TRBJ1-1, with a tentative D call TRBD1 (5 bases). Trimming took 5 bases from V and 1 from J, leaving 8 bases between them. Germline CDR1 is MRHNA and CDR2 is SNTAGT. This CDR3 region has 13 residues.

The V gene is TRBV5-6, the J gene TRBJ1-1, with 9 positions matching TRBD1. V was clipped by 4 bases and J by 1 base; unmatched bases: 5. The CDR3 sequence is 15 residues long. Per the germline V gene, CDR1 is SGHDT and CDR2 is YYEEEE. The CDR3 spells CASSGTGSGNTEAFF. The CDR3 DNA reads as TGTGCCAGCAGCGGGACAGGGTCGGGGAACACTGAAGCTTTCTTT.

This sequence joins TRBV5-1 and TRBJ2-7, with TRBD1 identical over 8 bases. CDR1 and CDR2 (germline): SGHRS, YFSETQ. The junction had 8 bases not matched to a gene; V was cut back by 9 bases and J by 3 bases. The CDR3 has 13 residues. The CDR3 coding sequence is TGCGCCACTTCCCGGGACAGGTACTACGAGCAGTACTTC. Its protein is CATSRDRYYEQYF.

The chain employs TRBV9 and TRBJ2-7, with 11 bases aligning to TRBD2. The V gene's germline CDR1 is SGDLS and CDR2 YYNGEE. The CDR3 consists of 17 residues. J lost 6 bases, V lost 4 bases, and 15 bases had no gene match. DNA of the CDR3: TGTGCCAGCAGCCCTCCACCTAGCGGGGGGTTACCTGTCGAGCAGTACTTC. This sequence encodes CASSPPPSGGLPVEQYF. The whole variable domain, remainder taken from reference TRBV9 and TRBJ2-7, is DSGVTQTPKHLITATGQRVTLRCSPRSGDLSVYWYQQSLDQGLQFLIQYYNGEERAKGNILERFSAQQFPDLHSELNLSSLELGDSALYFCASSPPPSGGLPVEQYFGPGTRLTVT.

This sequence joins TRBV30 and TRBJ2-3, with 7 bases fitting TRBD2. The V gene's germline CDR1 is GTSNPN and CDR2 SVGIG (reference sequence). Trimming took 8 bases from V and 2 from J; bases not matched to a gene: 10. CDR3 length: 14 residues. The CDR3 protein is CAGGVPLHTDTQYF. CDR3 DNA sequence: TGTGCCGGGGGGGTTCCCCTTCACACAGATACGCAGTATTTT.

The table lists this clone with a few counts. This rearrangement joins TRBV2 to TRBJ2-5; D remains ambiguous. Trimming stripped 7 bases from V and 6 bases from J, with 6 bases between. The CDR3 runs to 10 residues. Germline V lookup: CDR1 SNHLY, CDR2 FYNNEI. The CDR3 region is CASTGKTQYF. In nucleotides, the CDR3 is TGTGCCAGCACAGGCAAGACCCAGTACTTC.

The CDR3 spells CASSSRLSERGIYNEQFF. DNA of the CDR3: TGTGCCAGCAGCTCCCGTCTGTCGGAGCGGGGGATCTACAATGAGCAGTTCTTC. The chain employs TRBV9 and TRBJ2-1, with 8 bases matching TRBD2. Germline V gene data show CDR1 as SGDLS and CDR2 as YYNGEE. Unmatched junction bases numbered 15, after V lost 4 bases and J lost 3 bases. The CDR3 is 18 residues long.

A few counts support this clone. The chain carries TRBV2 and TRBJ2-1; D perhaps matches TRBD2 (6 bases). This CDR3 contains 15 residues. The V end was cut by 2 bases, the J end by 3 bases, with 11 bases between. CDR1 SNHLY and CDR2 FYNNEI come from the germline V gene. In DNA, the CDR3 is TGTGCCAGCAGTGAAACCCGCGGGGACTACAATGAGCAGTTCTTC. This codes for CASSETRGDYNEQFF.

This rearrangement joins TRBV7-2 to TRBJ1-2; D is undetermined. Looked up from germline, CDR1 is SGHTA and CDR2 is FQGNSA. This CDR3 region has 14 residues. Trimming left V 4 bases short and J 8 bases short, with 17 bases between. The chain's CDR3 is CASSSPSAAGGYTF. The CDR3 bases are TGTGCCAGCAGCTCCCCTTCGGCGGCGGGGGGCTACACCTTC.